This entry concerns a single TCR beta chain. Trimming shortened V by 2 bases and J by 4 bases, and 12 bases separated the two germline ends. The CDR3 runs to 15 residues. Germline loops: CDR1 LGHNA, CDR2 YNFKEQ. This sample is part of a study of blood T cell repertoires in COVID-19. At the level of the study: Spain, Italy and the United States supplied samples that represented acute and convalescent COVID-19. In each case, the material was cDNA or gDNA derived from T cells, B-cell-depleted T cells, or PBMCs.

Assay: immunoSEQ multiplex PCR; the TCRdb copy retains only in-frame clones and omits some. The repertoire holds some 110,000 clones, with approximately 80% as singletons. The chain joins TRBV4-2 to TRBJ2-1; TRBD1 is a possible D gene (6 bases). This TCR was sampled from an older woman with acute or convalescent COVID-19. Sequenced: peripheral blood. Here the CDR3 reads CASSQTRTAYNEQFF. The CDR3 nucleotides read TGTGCCAGCAGCCAAACTAGGACAGCGTACAATGAGCAGTTCTTC.